The entry that follows covers one T cell receptor beta chain sequence. Its specificity is unknown. The data are from a study of post-analysis software for immune sequencing data. Study context: Disease trajectories encompassed relapsing-remitting, secondary progressive and progressive-relapsing multiple sclerosis.

Prepared libraries of TCR beta cDNA carried unique molecular identifiers. Each sample of about 0.9 to 11 million input T cells yielded 500,000 or so cDNA molecules, so each molecule approximated one T cell. One entry per CDR3 protein results from TCRdb running MiXCR on the PCR reads. Of hundreds of thousands of distinct CDR3 sequences in the sample, roughly 27% were seen once. This CDR3 has 13 residues. Regarding the study as a whole: Those with multiple sclerosis, the patient group, showed significantly lower normalized Chao1 diversity than controls. By F measure, strong co-clustering occurred among samples prepared in the same batch. In patients, 4 to 6 TRBV segments were more frequent than in controls, with TRBV5-6, TRBV5-1 and TRBV20-1 among them.

Sequenced input: blood. The TCR comes from a girl aged 5-17 years with multiple sclerosis. The chain has TRBV5-3 and TRBJ2-5, with D perhaps matching TRBD1 (5 bases). The J call is uncertain, as TRBJ2-7 better fits the DNA end. TRBV5-3 is sorted into the ORF group, with uncertain function. CDR3 DNA: TGTGCCAGCTCGGACATAGTCTCCTACGAGCAGTACTTC. This translates into CASSDIVSYEQYF.